This is a list of T cell receptor beta chains from one sample in a study of T cell responses to AZD1222 COVID-19 vaccine. TCRdb's copy holds only in-frame clones and misses some; the assay was immunoSEQ multiplex PCR. The sample has approximately 140,000 clones; around 94% are singletons. Sequencing was performed on peripheral blood, taken on day 0 of AZD1222 vaccination. These receptors all stem from an adult in good health. The CDR3 runs from the conserved cysteine through the conserved F or W. D genes are given only for firm matches. A row's size may be missing; if present it is once, few, many or a size class.

v_call	d_call	clone_size	j_call	cdr3_aa	cdr3_nt
TRBV5-1	TRBD2	.	TRBJ2-3	CASSFGSGGTDTQYF	TGCGCCAGCAGCTTCGGTAGCGGGGGCACAGATACGCAGTATTTT
TRBV7-2	TRBD2	.	TRBJ2-1	CASSRTSTRGNEQFF	TGTGCCAGCAGCCGGACTAGCACACGGGGGAATGAGCAGTTCTTC
TRBV24-1	.	.	TRBJ2-1	CATSDLSMRQGGFNEQFF	TGTGCCACCAGTGATCTGAGTATGCGCCAGGGAGGTTTCAATGAGCAGTTCTTC
TRBV6-4	.	few	TRBJ2-3	CASSDRGETDTQYF	TGTGCCAGCAGTGACAGGGGCGAGACAGATACGCAGTATTTT
TRBV7-8	TRBD1	.	TRBJ1-3	CASSPQPPTNSDRESYSGNTIYF	TGTGCCAGCAGCCCACAACCACCCACCAACTCGGACAGGGAAAGCTACTCTGGAAACACCATATATTTT
TRBV7-6	.	.	TRBJ1-1	CASSLGSGAEAFF	TGTGCCAGCAGCTTAGGATCAGGAGCAGAAGCTTTCTTT
TRBV6-1	.	few	TRBJ2-1	CASSEAAGTTNNEQFF	TGTGCCAGCAGTGAAGCAGCCGGGACAACTAACAATGAGCAGTTCTTC
TRBV5-1	TRBD2	.	TRBJ2-5	CASSPGRTSKETQYF	TGCGCCAGCAGCCCCGGGAGGACTAGCAAAGAGACCCAGTACTTC
TRBV5-1	.	.	TRBJ1-6	CASSFQRSPYNSPLHF	TGCGCCAGCAGCTTTCAGAGGAGCCCCTATAATTCACCCCTCCACTTT
TRBV7-9	.	.	TRBJ1-1	CASSLMEEAEAFF	TGTGCCAGCAGCTTAATGGAGGAGGCTGAAGCTTTCTTT
TRBV3-1/TRBV3-2	TRBD1	.	TRBJ2-1	CASSLGTGPYNEQFF	TGTGCCAGCAGCCTGGGGACAGGACCCTACAATGAGCAGTTCTTC
TRBV18	.	.	TRBJ1-1	CASSPPMNTEAFF	TGTGCCAGCTCACCACCTATGAACACTGAAGCTTTCTTT
TRBV7-9	TRBD2	.	TRBJ2-1	CASSPMGRREGNEQFF	TGTGCCAGCAGCCCGATGGGACGCCGGGAGGGCAATGAGCAGTTCTTC
TRBV7-3	.	.	TRBJ2-2	CASSSPHLTGELFF	TGTGCCAGCAGCTCCCCCCATCTCACCGGGGAGCTGTTTTTT
TRBV11-2	.	.	TRBJ1-4	CASSQIPGLNEKLFF	TGTGCCAGCAGCCAAATCCCGGGCCTTAATGAAAAACTGTTTTTT
TRBV2	TRBD1	.	TRBJ2-2	CASSSGQVTNTGELFF	TGTGCCAGCAGTTCGGGACAGGTTACGAACACCGGGGAGCTGTTTTTT
TRBV28	.	.	TRBJ1-2	CASSLWGVHSMGYTF	TGTGCCAGCAGTTTATGGGGGGTCCATTCTATGGGCTACACCTTC
TRBV24-1	.	.	TRBJ1-5	CATSDWGNQPQHF	TGTGCCACCAGTGATTGGGGCAATCAGCCCCAGCATTTT
TRBV6-5	TRBD1	.	TRBJ1-5	CASRTGGGSNQPQHF	TGTGCCAGCAGAACAGGGGGAGGCAGCAATCAGCCCCAGCATTTT
TRBV3-1/TRBV3-2	TRBD2	.	TRBJ2-1	CASSQVAGVLNEQFF	TGTGCCAGCAGCCAAGTAGCGGGAGTTCTCAATGAGCAGTTCTTC
TRBV6-5	.	.	TRBJ1-5	CASRSTGGGQPQHF	TGTGCCAGCAGAAGCACGGGGGGCGGTCAGCCCCAGCATTTT
TRBV7-2	TRBD2	once	TRBJ2-3	CASSFKREVVTDTQYF	TGTGCCAGCAGCTTTAAGCGGGAGGTTGTCACAGATACGCAGTATTTT
TRBV7-8	TRBD2	.	TRBJ2-1	CASSPLTSGGAHEQFF	TGTGCCAGCAGCCCCTTGACTAGCGGGGGGGCTCATGAGCAGTTCTTC
TRBV27	TRBD1	.	TRBJ2-1	CASSTSGGAQFF	TGTGCCAGCAGTACGTCAGGGGGCGCCCAGTTCTTC
TRBV5-6	.	.	TRBJ2-2	CASSFWGRENTGELFF	TGTGCCAGCAGCTTTTGGGGCAGAGAGAACACCGGGGAGCTGTTTTTT
TRBV4-3	TRBD1	.	TRBJ2-1	CASSPRDRASGYNNEQFF	TGCGCCAGCAGCCCGCGGGACAGGGCTAGCGGTTACAACAATGAGCAGTTCTTC
TRBV5-1	.	.	TRBJ1-5	CASSTGQFNQPQHF	TGCGCCAGCAGCACCGGACAGTTCAATCAGCCCCAGCATTTT
TRBV10-1	TRBD1	few	TRBJ1-2	CASSGGQGMGYTF	TGCGCCAGCAGTGGGGGACAGGGGATGGGCTACACCTTC
TRBV4-1	.	.	TRBJ1-6	CASSQGPWPNSPLHF	TGCGCCAGCAGCCAAGGCCCGTGGCCAAATTCACCCCTCCACTTT
TRBV6-2/TRBV6-3	.	.	TRBJ2-5	CASSPGKPGQETQYF	TGTGCCAGCAGTCCAGGGAAACCGGGGCAAGAGACCCAGTACTTC
TRBV29-1	TRBD1	.	TRBJ2-1	CSPIRGTDYNEQFF	TGCAGCCCAATCAGGGGGACAGATTACAATGAGCAGTTCTTC
TRBV6-1	.	once	TRBJ1-1	CASSDVVGIDTEAFF	TGTGCCAGCAGTGATGTTGTGGGGATTGACACTGAAGCTTTCTTT
TRBV27	.	.	TRBJ2-3	CASSLSSTDTQYF	TGTGCCAGCAGTTTATCGAGCACAGATACGCAGTATTTT
TRBV7-9	.	.	TRBJ2-1	CASSEAYNEQFF	TGTGCCAGCAGCGAGGCCTACAATGAGCAGTTCTTC
TRBV3-1/TRBV3-2	.	.	TRBJ1-3	CASSWGGNTIYF	TGTGCCAGCAGTTGGGGAGGAAACACCATATATTTT
TRBV5-4	.	few	TRBJ1-5	CASSLGGSGNQPQHF	TGTGCCAGCAGCTTGGGAGGATCTGGCAATCAGCCCCAGCATTTT
TRBV6-2/TRBV6-3	.	.	TRBJ2-1	CASSQGAPFSGEQFF	TGTGCCAGCAGCCAGGGAGCTCCCTTCTCGGGGGAGCAGTTCTTC
TRBV3-1/TRBV3-2	.	.	TRBJ1-5	CASSQVAGGNQPQHF	TGTGCCAGCAGCCAAGTGGCGGGGGGCAATCAGCCCCAGCATTTT
TRBV19	.	.	TRBJ2-3	CASSISSYPRDTQYF	TGTGCCAGTAGTATCTCGAGCTACCCGAGAGATACGCAGTATTTT
TRBV5-1	.	.	TRBJ2-4	CASSLEVLAKNIQYF	TGCGCCAGCAGCTTGGAGGTACTAGCCAAAAACATTCAGTACTTC
TRBV24-1	.	.	TRBJ1-5	CATSDSVRGRVQGNQPQHF	TGTGCCACCAGTGATTCGGTCCGGGGCAGGGTTCAGGGCAATCAGCCCCAGCATTTT
TRBV7-9	.	.	TRBJ1-2	CASSQADYGYTF	TGTGCCAGCAGTCAAGCTGACTATGGCTACACCTTC
TRBV5-1	.	.	TRBJ1-1	CASSLMGSQTEAFF	TGCGCCAGCAGCTTGATGGGGTCGCAGACAGAAGCTTTCTTT
TRBV6-5	TRBD2	.	TRBJ2-1	CASRGTSGSYNEQFF	TGTGCCAGCAGGGGGACTAGCGGGTCCTACAATGAGCAGTTCTTC
TRBV5-1	TRBD1	.	TRBJ2-3	CASSQRGLDLDTQYF	TGCGCCAGCAGCCAAAGGGGGCTAGACCTGGATACGCAGTATTTT
TRBV7-9	TRBD1	.	TRBJ1-5	CASSQGQNSNQPQHF	TGTGCCAGCAGCCAGGGACAGAATAGCAATCAGCCCCAGCATTTT
TRBV3-1/TRBV3-2	.	.	TRBJ1-1	CASSQVATEAFF	TGTGCCAGCAGCCAAGTAGCAACTGAAGCTTTCTTT
TRBV7-9	.	.	TRBJ1-2	CASSSGDNYGYTF	TGTGCCAGCAGCTCCGGGGACAACTATGGCTACACCTTC
TRBV6-5	TRBD1	.	TRBJ1-6	CASRWTGYNSPLHF	TGTGCCAGCAGGTGGACAGGTTATAATTCACCCCTCCACTTT
TRBV12-3/TRBV12-4	.	few	TRBJ1-3	CASEESINTIYF	TGTGCCAGCGAGGAAAGCATAAACACCATATATTTT
TRBV5-1	TRBD1	.	TRBJ1-4	CASSGQGAITEKLFF	TGCGCCAGCTCCGGACAGGGGGCGATAACCGAAAAACTGTTTTTT
TRBV2	TRBD2	.	TRBJ2-5	CASSGGRGRKLETQYF	TGTGCCAGCAGTGGAGGTCGCGGGAGAAAACTAGAGACCCAGTACTTC
TRBV6-4	.	.	TRBJ2-3	CASSVRAGAGTDTQYF	TGTGCCAGCAGTGTGCGGGCTGGCGCGGGCACAGATACGCAGTATTTT
TRBV15	.	.	TRBJ2-1	CATSRDTTGLNEQFF	TGTGCCACCAGCAGAGATACGACTGGCCTCAATGAGCAGTTCTTC
TRBV6-5	.	.	TRBJ1-6	CASSYDVPNSPLHF	TGTGCCAGCAGTTACGACGTTCCAAATTCACCCCTCCACTTT
TRBV5-6	.	.	TRBJ1-2	CASSLSGDGYTF	TGTGCCAGCAGCTTATCAGGGGATGGCTACACCTTC
TRBV11-2	TRBD2	many	TRBJ2-1	CASSTGLAGVKFF	TGTGCCAGCAGCACCGGACTAGCGGGAGTCAAGTTCTTC
TRBV10-3	TRBD1	once	TRBJ1-2	CAISEGQGRYGYTF	TGTGCCATCAGTGAGGGACAGGGACGCTATGGCTACACCTTC
TRBV4-1	.	once	TRBJ1-4	CASSQGPATNEKLFF	TGCGCCAGCAGCCAAGGTCCTGCAACTAATGAAAAACTGTTTTTT